Below, 23 T cell receptor beta chains from the same sample are listed, as sequenced in a study of T cell responses to AZD1222 COVID-19 vaccine. Assay: immunoSEQ multiplex PCR; the TCRdb copy retains only in-frame clones and omits some. The table includes some 120,000 clones, approximately 85% detected once. The sequencing here drew on peripheral blood, taken 28 days after the second AZD1222 dose. These TCRs come from an adult who received the AZD1222 COVID-19 vaccine.

This chain links TRBV30 with TRBJ2-7; D is perhaps TRBD1 (5 bases). The CDR3 has 13 residues. The germline CDR1 and CDR2 sequences are GTSNPN and SVGIG (reference sequence). V lost 2 bases and J 0 bases, leaving 8 bases between the germline ends. The CDR3 region has the DNA TGTGCCTGGAGTTCAGGGTTCTCCTACGAGCAGTACTTC. It specifies CAWSSGFSYEQYF. Filled out from reference TRBV30 and TRBJ2-7, the complete variable domain reads SQTIHQWPATLVQPVGSPLSLECTVEGTSNPNLYWYRQAAGRGLQLLFYSVGIGQISSEVPQNLSASRPQDRQFILSSKKLLLSDSGFYLCAWSSGFSYEQYFGPGTRLTVT.

This chain uses TRBV2 with TRBJ1-4; tentative D call: TRBD1 (5 bases). Germline V gene sequence: CDR1 SNHLY, CDR2 FYNNEI. The CDR3 consists of 14 residues. The V gene lost 5 bases and the J gene lost 8 bases, with 15 bases spanning the gap. CDR3 in amino acids: CASSRGGGSEKLFF. The CDR3 DNA sequence: TGTGCCAGCAGTCGCGGGGGAGGTTCAGAAAAACTGTTTTTT.

The chain uses TRBV29-1 and TRBJ2-6; possible D gene TRBD2, 6 bases. Trimming cost V 6 bases and J 0 bases, with 9 bases left between them. CDR1 and CDR2 from the germline V gene are SQVTM and ANQGSEA. The CDR3 is 14 residues long. CDR3 nucleotide sequence: TGCAGCGTATCCGGGAGCTCTGGGGCCAACGTCCTGACTTTC. Protein product: CSVSGSSGANVLTF.

On this clone: Different DNA sequences within this sample yield the same CDR3. This chain links TRBV5-1 with TRBJ2-3; the D is unclear. The CDR3 loop spans 13 amino acids. CDR1 and CDR2 (germline): SGHRS, YFSETQ. With 0 bases removed from V and 0 bases from J, the gap between germline ends came to 2 bases. DNA of the CDR3: TGCGCCAGCAGCTTGGACAGCACAGATACGCAGTATTTT. Its translation: CASSLDSTDTQYF.

This clone was seen a few times. The gene calls are TRBV19 and TRBJ2-1; the D call may be TRBD1 or TRBD2 (6 bases each). V lost 3 bases and J 4 bases, leaving 13 bases between the germline ends. The length of the CDR3 is 15 residues. The germline gives CDR1 LNHDA, CDR2 SQIVND (reference sequence). The CDR3 nucleotides are TGTGCCAGTAGTATTTCGGCGGGGACATACAATGAGCAGTTCTTC. Encoded protein: CASSISAGTYNEQFF.

The table lists this clone with a few counts. At one boundary the junction diverges from the germline segment, which might be a read error. The chain joins TRBV2 to TRBJ1-3, with D hard to call. Germline-derived CDR1 and CDR2 are SNHLY and FYNNEI. The CDR3 runs 13 residues. CDR3 in DNA: TGTGCCAGCAGGGAAGGATCTGGAAACACCATATATTTT. It is translated as CASREGSGNTIYF.

V usage is TRBV4-3 and J usage is TRBJ1-6, with a possible D match to TRBD1 (5 bases). The CDR3 spans 15 residues. CDR1 and CDR2 (germline): LGHNA, YSLEER. The V gene lost 4 bases and the J gene lost 5 bases, with 12 bases spanning the gap. CDR3 nucleotides: TGCGCCAGCAGCCTGGGGGAAAGGGATAATTCACCCCTCCACTTT. This encodes CASSLGERDNSPLHF.

The chain links TRBV27 to TRBJ1-1; D possibly corresponds to TRBD1 (6 bases). The CDR3 loop spans 18 amino acids. V lost 4 bases and J lost 4, with 25 bases in between. CDR1 is MNHEY, CDR2 SMNVEV, per germline (reference sequence). CDR3 protein: CASSWGLGGAPPSTEAFF. CDR3 DNA: TGTGCCAGCAGTTGGGGTTTGGGGGGCGCCCCCCCCAGCACTGAAGCTTTCTTT.

This clone appeared a single time. The chain combines TRBV2 with TRBJ1-4; 12 bases are a match to TRBD1. Germline values: CDR1 SNHLY, CDR2 FYNNEI. The CDR3 sequence is 15 residues long. V lost 6 bases and J lost 7; bases outside the gene matches: 6. CDR3 residues: CASSSRDRGPEKLFF. CDR3 bases: TGTGCCAGCAGCAGCCGGGACAGGGGGCCTGAAAAACTGTTTTTT.

This chain links TRBV11-2 with TRBJ2-1; the match to TRBD2 covers 8 bases. The junction had 1 base not matched to a gene; V was cut back by 3 bases and J by 3 bases. This CDR3 comprises 14 residues. The germline gives CDR1 SGHAT, CDR2 FQNNGV. The chain's CDR3 is CASSFGTSYNEQFF. The CDR3 nucleotides are TGTGCCAGCAGCTTTGGGACTAGCTACAATGAGCAGTTCTTC.

This chain joins TRBV27 and TRBJ2-7, with D possibly TRBD2 on 5 matching bases. The CDR3 spans 13 residues. The V end was cut by 5 bases, the J end by 4 bases, with 12 bases between. Germline CDR1 is MNHEY and CDR2 is SMNVEV (reference sequence). The CDR3 loop is CASSPGLSYEQYF. The CDR3 DNA reads TGTGCCAGCAGTCCGGGATTAAGTTACGAGCAGTACTTC.

The rearrangement uses TRBV7-9 and TRBJ2-3; TRBD2 aligns across 12 bases. The CDR3 loop spans 17 amino acids. V lost 5 bases, J lost 0 bases, and 6 bases stayed unmatched. Germline CDR1 SEHNR, CDR2 FQNEAQ (reference sequence). CDR3 coding DNA: TGTGCCAGCAGCCCAGAGACTAGCGGGGGTAGCACAGATACGCAGTATTTT. Amino acid sequence: CASSPETSGGSTDTQYF.

V and J are TRBV5-1 and TRBJ2-7, with 9 bases identical to TRBD1. The germline gives CDR1 SGHRS, CDR2 YFSETQ. The CDR3 has 13 residues. Trimming took 4 bases from V and 5 from J; bases not matched to a gene: 4. The CDR3 coding sequence is TGCGCCAGCAGCCGGGACAGGGTAAACGAGCAGTACTTC. As protein: CASSRDRVNEQYF.

The chain couples TRBV7-2 to TRBJ2-2, with D tentatively TRBD1 or TRBD2 (6 bases each). The CDR3 totals 15 residues. Trimming cost V 3 bases and J 6 bases, with 14 bases left between them. Germline V gene lookup returns CDR1 SGHTA and CDR2 FQGNSA. DNA for the CDR3: TGTGCCAGCAGCTTTGGGGGGCTAACAGCCGGGGAGCTGTTTTTT. It specifies CASSFGGLTAGELFF.

The genes are TRBV7-9 and TRBJ2-7, with 12 positions matching TRBD2. The CDR3 runs 14 residues. Germline loops: CDR1 SEHNR, CDR2 FQNEAQ (reference sequence). Trimming at V came to 6 bases and at J to 7 bases, leaving 7 bases not matched to a gene. CDR3 DNA sequence: TGTGCCAGCAGTTCGACTAGCGGGAGTGGAGAGCAGTACTTC. This gives the protein CASSSTSGSGEQYF.

The chain links TRBV6-5 to TRBJ2-1, with D perhaps TRBD1 (5 bases). This CDR3 is 13 amino acids long. V lost 2 bases to trimming and J lost 9 bases, with 11 bases between them. CDR1 MNHEY and CDR2 SVGAGI come from the germline V gene. CDR3 loop: CASSYRRVSEQFF. The CDR3 region has the DNA TGTGCCAGCAGTTACCGCAGGGTCAGTGAGCAGTTCTTC.

The J gene is TRBJ2-3, the V gene TRBV5-6; the D is unclear. Trimming removed 0 bases at V and 1 base at J, with 9 bases between. This CDR3 contains 15 residues. The germline CDR1 and CDR2 sequences are SGHDT and YYEEEE. The CDR3 region is CASSLDLPGTDTQYF. CDR3 DNA: TGTGCCAGCAGCTTGGACTTACCGGGCACAGATACGCAGTATTTT.

The CDR3 sequence: CASSQSTGAVVNTEAFF. The DNA for the CDR3 is TGCGCCAGCAGCCAATCAACAGGGGCCGTCGTGAACACTGAAGCTTTCTTT. The chain carries TRBV4-1 and TRBJ1-1; TRBD1 aligns across 7 bases. CDR3 length: 17 residues. Looked up from germline, CDR1 is MGHRA and CDR2 is YSYEKL. The V segment lost 2 bases and the J segment 0 bases; nucleotides outside the gene matches: 9.

This clone has only a few counts. The V and J genes are TRBV19 and TRBJ1-2; TRBD1 matches at 7 bases. V was clipped by 5 bases and J by 2 bases; unmatched bases: 11. The CDR3 has 16 residues. The germline gives CDR1 LNHDA, CDR2 SQIVND (reference sequence). The CDR3 reads CASSFRSGTANYGYTF. The CDR3 DNA reads TGTGCCAGTAGTTTTAGATCGGGGACAGCCAACTATGGCTACACCTTC.

The V and J genes are TRBV10-3 and TRBJ2-7; D is uncertain. Trimming took off 4 bases at V and 3 bases at J, with 13 bases between the two ends. The CDR3 has 14 amino acids. CDR1 and CDR2 (germline): ENHRY, SYGVKD. Written as DNA, the CDR3 is TGTGCCATCAGTGGCCAGCAGCAGGACTACGAGCAGTACTTC. This codes for CAISGQQQDYEQYF.

For the CDR3, the DNA is TGTGCCAGCAGCCAAGCGTCAGGGGGACTGTTTTTT. Translation gives CASSQASGGLFF. The rearrangement links TRBV3-1 (or the pseudogene TRBV3-2) to TRBJ1-4, with TRBD1 identical over 7 bases. The CDR3 length is 12 residues. The J segment lost 13 bases and the V segment lost 1 base, leaving 3 bases of the junction unmatched. In germline, CDR1 is LGHDT, CDR2 YNNKEL (reference sequence).

This clone was seen just once. The gene calls are TRBV7-8 and TRBJ1-1; no definite D call. There are 15 residues in the CDR3. CDR1 and CDR2 from the germline V gene are SGHVS and FQNEAQ. V gave up 5 bases and J gave up 1 base, with 14 bases separating them. In DNA form, the CDR3 reads TGTGCCAGCAGCGAAGGCAGGCAACCGAACACTGAAGCTTTCTTT. Translation gives CASSEGRQPNTEAFF.

The chain recombines TRBV4-1 with TRBJ1-1; D call uncertain. V was clipped by 4 bases and J by 0 bases, with 9 bases between them. Germline V lookup: CDR1 MGHRA, CDR2 YSYEKL. This CDR3 spans 14 amino acids. In nucleotides, the CDR3 is TGCGCCAGCAGCCCGCTTCACATGAACACTGAAGCTTTCTTT. Translation: CASSPLHMNTEAFF.